These 10 T cell receptor beta chains were all obtained from the same sample, sequenced in a study of blood T cell repertoires in COVID-19. Method: immunoSEQ multiplex PCR; TCRdb's copy keeps in-frame clones and lacks some. The sample holds approximately 210,000 clones, roughly 84% seen once. The sequenced sample was peripheral blood. The receptor set was obtained from a woman older than 75 with COVID-19, enrolled during active disease.

The rearrangement joins TRBV5-6 to TRBJ2-7, with 7 positions matching TRBD2. Trimming cost V 2 bases and J 3 bases; bases outside gene matches: 8. Germline lookup yields CDR1 SGHDT and CDR2 YYEEEE. The length of the CDR3 is 15 residues. This CDR3 is CASSFRTRTFYEQYF. The CDR3 nucleotides are TGTGCCAGCAGCTTCAGGACTAGGACATTCTACGAGCAGTACTTC.

This clone was detected only once. The chain combines TRBV11-2 with TRBJ2-1, with TRBD2 matching 7 bases. This CDR3 has 15 amino acids. The germline V gene has CDR1 SGHAT and CDR2 FQNNGV. The J segment lost 7 bases and the V segment lost 7 bases, leaving 13 bases of the junction unmatched. CDR3 sequence: CASTQTASGLNEQFF. The CDR3 DNA is TGTGCCAGCACCCAAACAGCTAGCGGCCTTAATGAGCAGTTCTTC. Based on the CDR3 plus reference TRBV11-2 and TRBJ2-1, the full variable domain is EAGVAQSPRYKIIEKRQSVAFWCNPISGHATLYWYQQILGQGPKLLIQFQNNGVVDDSQLPKDRFSAERLKGVDSTLKIQPAKLEDSAVYLCASTQTASGLNEQFFGPGTRLTVL.

There are a few counts of this clone. The J gene is TRBJ1-1, the V gene TRBV6-2 or TRBV6-3; 10 bases match TRBD1. J gave up 0 bases and V 0 bases, and 7 bases lay outside the gene matches. CDR1 is MNHEY, CDR2 SVGEGT, per germline. The CDR3 runs to 18 residues. CDR3 nucleotides: TGTGCCAGCAGTTACTCGCCTTTGGGACAGGGGATGAACACTGAAGCTTTCTTT. Translated, it gives CASSYSPLGQGMNTEAFF.

The rearrangement joins TRBV2 to TRBJ2-2, with 12 bases matching TRBD2. The CDR3 totals 17 residues. Germline-derived CDR1 and CDR2 are SNHLY and FYNNEI. V trimming: 3 bases; J trimming: 7 bases; junction bases outside the gene matches: 9. The CDR3 protein is CASSDWASGGAIGELFF. The DNA of the CDR3 is TGTGCCAGCAGTGATTGGGCTAGCGGGGGGGCCATCGGGGAGCTGTTTTTT.

This chain joins TRBV23-1 and TRBJ2-7; TRBD1 matches at 8 bases. TRBV23-1 counts as an open reading frame of uncertain function. Germline trimming cut 8 bases from V and 2 bases from J; bases unmatched to any gene: 14. The CDR3 runs to 16 residues. The CDR3 sequence: CASLLDGQGKPYEQYV. CDR3 nucleotide sequence: TGCGCCAGCCTCCTCGACGGACAGGGTAAGCCCTACGAGCAGTACGTC.

The V gene is TRBV7-2, the J gene TRBJ1-6; D may be TRBD1 (5 bases). CDR3 length: 12 amino acids. The V end was cut by 3 bases, the J end by 16 bases, with 13 bases between. In germline, CDR1 is SGHTA, CDR2 FQGNSA. In nucleotides, the CDR3 is TGTGCCAGCAGCTTGGGAAGGACATCTCTCCACTTT. Its translation is CASSLGRTSLHF.

The CDR3 here is CASKTGGVGALGEAFF. CDR3 sequence (DNA): TGTGCCAGCAAGACAGGGGGCGTTGGGGCCTTGGGTGAAGCTTTCTTT. The genes are TRBV28 and TRBJ1-1, with TRBD1 matching 10 bases. V gave up 7 bases and J gave up 7 bases; unmatched junction bases: 15. CDR3 length equals 16 residues. CDR1 MDHEN and CDR2 SYDVKM come from the germline V gene. The full variable domain, completed using reference TRBV28 and TRBJ1-1, is DVKVTQSSRYLVKRTGEKVFLECVQDMDHENMFWYRQDPGLGLRLIYFSYDVKMKEKGDIPEGYSVSREKKERFSLILESASTNQTSMYLCASKTGGVGALGEAFFGQGTRLTVV.

This chain links TRBV5-1 with TRBJ2-5, with 13 bases aligning to TRBD2. J lost 4 bases, V lost 6 bases, and 9 bases had no gene match. Germline V gene sequence: CDR1 SGHRS, CDR2 YFSETQ. CDR3 length: 16 amino acids. The CDR3 reads CASTPTSGGAAETQYF. DNA for the CDR3: TGCGCCAGCACCCCAACTAGCGGGGGGGCGGCAGAGACCCAGTACTTC.

The chain uses TRBV12-3 or TRBV12-4 and TRBJ2-7, with D possibly being TRBD1 (5 bases). The CDR3 runs to 13 residues. V was cut by 5 bases and J by 3 bases, with 11 bases left in between. CDR3 loop: CASSLRQIYEQYF. The CDR3 nucleotides are TGTGCCAGCAGTCTAAGACAGATCTACGAGCAGTACTTC.

The chain recombines TRBV3-1 (or the pseudogene TRBV3-2) with TRBJ1-2; tentatively, D is TRBD1 (5 bases). CDR1 is LGHDT and CDR2 is YNNKEL in the germline V gene (reference sequence). The CDR3 loop spans 13 amino acids. Deletions cut 0 bases from V and 8 bases from J, with 10 bases between. In DNA, the CDR3 is TGTGCCAGCAGCCAAGAGTCAAGGGGCGGCTACACCTTC. It codes for CASSQESRGGYTF.